These 4 T cell receptor beta chains were all obtained from the same sample, sequenced in a study of T cell responses to AZD1222 COVID-19 vaccine. Produced via immunoSEQ multiplex PCR; TCRdb's table is partial and in-frame only. The repertoire holds fewer than 150,000 clones, with over 75% as singletons. The source material was peripheral blood, sampled on day 0 of AZD1222 vaccination. These receptors were obtained from an adult in good health.

This sequence joins TRBV7-2 and TRBJ1-2, with unresolved D. The CDR3 length is 15 residues. Between the trimmed V and J ends, which lost 2 bases and 0 bases, there was a span of 10 bases. Germline-derived CDR1 and CDR2 are SGHTA and FQGNSA. CDR3: CASSLYIQPNYGYTF. The CDR3 DNA reads TGTGCCAGCAGCTTATACATCCAACCTAACTATGGCTACACCTTC.

This chain uses TRBV7-2 with TRBJ2-5; D is unresolved. V was pared by 4 bases and J by 2 bases, with 5 bases between. The length of the CDR3 is 12 residues. The germline V gene has CDR1 SGHTA and CDR2 FQGNSA. In DNA, the CDR3 is TGTGCCAGCAGCTCCCGGCAAGAGACCCAGTACTTC. It yields the protein CASSSRQETQYF. Based on the CDR3 plus reference TRBV7-2 and TRBJ2-5, the full variable domain is GAGVSQSPSNKVTEKGKDVELRCDPISGHTALYWYRQSLGQGLEFLIYFQGNSAPDKSGLPSDRFSAERTGGSVSTLTIQRTQQEDSAVYLCASSSRQETQYFGPGTRLLVL.

The rearrangement links TRBV7-8 to TRBJ2-2; 8 bases line up with TRBD1. CDR1 SGHVS and CDR2 FQNEAQ come from the germline V gene. Trimming removed 5 bases from V and 2 bases from J; junction bases left unmatched: 7. This CDR3 comprises 16 residues. The CDR3 coding sequence is TGTGCCAGCAGCGGGCAGGGACAGGCAAACACCGGGGAGCTGTTTTTT. Residues: CASSGQGQANTGELFF.

The rearrangement joins TRBV9 to TRBJ2-1, with a tentative D call TRBD1 (5 bases). V was trimmed by 0 bases and J by 6 bases, leaving 10 bases between them. The germline CDR1 and CDR2 sequences are SGDLS and YYNGEE. The CDR3 runs to 14 residues. For the CDR3, the DNA is TGTGCCAGCAGCGTAGGCAGGGCCACCAATGAGCAGTTCTTC. Translating gives CASSVGRATNEQFF.